The 18 T cell receptor beta chains listed next were all sequenced from one sample in a study of OX40 agonist ivuxolimab in advanced cancers. The protocol was immunoSEQ multiplex PCR, while the TCRdb copy is restricted to in-frame clones and leaves out a portion. Of 85,000 to 100,000 clones listed, 93% are singletons. The sample consisted of CD4+ or CD8+ T cells sorted from blood, taken in a trial of the OX40 agonist ivuxolimab. The receptors stem from an adult with an advanced solid tumor such as melanoma, head and neck, liver or kidney cancer.

The chain couples TRBV10-3 to TRBJ2-3; 9 bases line up with TRBD2. Per germline, CDR1 ENHRY and CDR2 SYGVKD. The V gene end was trimmed by 8 bases and the J gene end by 7 bases; junction bases not matched to a gene: 22. The CDR3 has 18 amino acids. The CDR3 reads CAIGTSGSRAGLRNTQYF. The CDR3 DNA is TGTGCCATCGGAACTAGCGGGTCGAGGGCGGGTCTCAGAAATACGCAGTATTTT.

The V call is TRBV6-5, the J call TRBJ1-2; D is uncertain. This CDR3 has 12 residues. The V and J ends lost 5 bases and 5 bases respectively, with 9 bases between them. Germline-derived CDR1 and CDR2 are MNHEY and SVGAGI. The CDR3 nucleotides are TGTGCCAGCAGTAGCTCTTCATATGGCTACACCTTC. Encoded protein: CASSSSSYGYTF.

The chain links TRBV7-8 to TRBJ1-2; D call uncertain. Germline assignment: CDR1 SGHVS and CDR2 FQNEAQ. Trimming took 2 bases from V and 7 from J, leaving 14 bases between them. The CDR3 is 14 residues long. For the CDR3, the DNA is TGTGCCAGCAGCTTAAGGGTCACACCCCCTGGCTACACCTTC. Protein: CASSLRVTPPGYTF.

The chain carries TRBV20-1 and TRBJ2-7; a weak D match, TRBD1 (5 bases). Trimming shortened V by 0 bases and J by 7 bases, and 7 bases separated the two germline ends. The CDR3 has 11 amino acids. The germline V gene has CDR1 DFQATT and CDR2 SNEGSKA (reference sequence). The CDR3 DNA sequence: TGCAGTGCTAGAGACAGGGTTGAGCAGTACTTC. Its protein is CSARDRVEQYF.

This clone appeared a single time. V is TRBV6-6 and J is TRBJ1-6; no firm D call. V was pared by 8 bases and J by 7 bases, with 9 bases between. Germline CDR1 MNHNY, CDR2 SVGAGI (reference sequence). The CDR3 is made up of 12 amino acids. The CDR3: CASLSGNSPLHF. The DNA of the CDR3 is TGTGCCAGCCTTTCGGGCAATTCACCCCTCCACTTT.

This clone has a handful of counts. V and J are TRBV6-5 and TRBJ1-5; D unresolved. Germline lookup yields CDR1 MNHEY and CDR2 SVGAGI. The CDR3 contains 15 residues. Trimming took off 2 bases at V and 2 bases at J, with 10 bases between the two ends. The DNA for the CDR3 is TGTGCCAGCAGTTACCTTACCGACGGCAATCAGCCCCAGCATTTT. The encoded protein is CASSYLTDGNQPQHF.

The rearrangement links TRBV2 to TRBJ2-5; D gene unclear. The CDR3 is 15 residues long. The germline CDR1 and CDR2 sequences are SNHLY and FYNNEI. Trimming shortened V by 6 bases and J by 5 bases, and 19 bases separated the two germline ends. The CDR3 DNA reads TGTGCCAGCAGGGCCGGGTGGCCTCTAGGGGAGACCCAGTACTTC. Translation gives CASRAGWPLGETQYF. The full variable domain, in which reference TRBV2 and TRBJ2-5 provide the parts outside the CDR3, is EPEVTQTPSHQVTQMGQEVILRCVPISNHLYFYWYRQILGQKVEFLVSFYNNEISEKSEIFDDQFSVERPDGSNFTLKIRSTKLEDSAMYFCASRAGWPLGETQYFGPGTRLLVL.

The rearrangement links TRBV4-3 to TRBJ1-5; D ambiguous. This CDR3 is 15 amino acids long. Germline V gene sequence: CDR1 LGHNA, CDR2 YSLEER. Trimming removed 1 base at V and 0 bases at J, with 7 bases between. DNA for the CDR3: TGCGCCAGCAGCCAAGGCCCTTATAGCAATCAGCCCCAGCATTTT. It codes for CASSQGPYSNQPQHF.

The CDR3 reads CASSQGQYNEQFF. The DNA of the CDR3 is TGCGCCAGCAGCCAAGGACAGTACAATGAGCAGTTCTTC. The chain combines TRBV5-1 with TRBJ2-1; D perhaps matches TRBD1 (6 bases). Germline CDR1 and CDR2: SGHRS and YFSETQ. The CDR3 has 13 amino acids. The V and J ends lost 4 bases and 4 bases respectively, with 9 bases between them. The whole variable domain, filled in from reference TRBV5-1 and TRBJ2-1, reads KAGVTQTPRYLIKTRGQQVTLSCSPISGHRSVSWYQQTPGQGLQFLFEYFSETQRNKGNFPGRFSGRQFSNSRSEMNVSTLELGDSALYLCASSQGQYNEQFFGPGTRLTVL.

The chain carries TRBV30 and TRBJ2-4, with a possible D match to TRBD1 (6 bases). CDR1 is GTSNPN and CDR2 is SVGIG in the germline V gene (reference sequence). CDR3 length: 12 amino acids. Trimming pared 2 bases from V and 6 bases from J, leaving 8 bases between. The CDR3 sequence: CAWSSQGNIQYF. The CDR3 region has the DNA TGTGCCTGGAGTTCACAGGGAAACATTCAGTACTTC.

V and J are TRBV18 and TRBJ2-5; tentatively, D is TRBD2 (5 bases). The germline gives CDR1 KGHSH, CDR2 LQKENI. There are 13 residues in the CDR3. Trimming took off 3 bases at V and 5 bases at J, with 10 bases between the two ends. The CDR3 sequence is CASSPGNVETQYF. CDR3 nucleotide sequence: TGTGCCAGCTCACCCGGGAATGTTGAGACCCAGTACTTC.

The chain joins TRBV9 to TRBJ2-5, with TRBD1 matching 11 bases. The CDR3 length is 16 residues. V trimming: 0 bases; J trimming: 4 bases; junction bases outside the gene matches: 5. Germline V gene sequence: CDR1 SGDLS, CDR2 YYNGEE. The CDR3: CASSVEGGTGGETQYF. CDR3 in DNA: TGTGCCAGCAGCGTAGAAGGAGGGACAGGGGGAGAGACCCAGTACTTC.

The rearrangement joins TRBV2 to TRBJ1-4, with D perhaps matching TRBD1 (5 bases). The CDR3 loop spans 14 amino acids. V lost 4 bases, J lost 7 bases, and 13 bases lay in between. Germline V gene data show CDR1 as SNHLY and CDR2 as FYNNEI. The CDR3 nucleotides are TGTGCCAGCAGTGTGGGGGGGTCAGGTGAAAAACTGTTTTTT. This gives the protein CASSVGGSGEKLFF.

The genes are TRBV6-7 and TRBJ2-1, with 7 positions matching TRBD2. TRBV6-7 belongs to the ORF category, with a function that is uncertain. The ends lost 4 bases at V and 4 bases at J; junction bases unmatched: 7. The CDR3 loop spans 15 amino acids. DNA for the CDR3: TGTGCCAGCAGTTGCTACCGCGGGGGTTACAATGAGCAGTTCTTC. Translated, it gives CASSCYRGGYNEQFF.

The rearrangement uses TRBV5-4 and TRBJ2-1; TRBD2 agrees at 9 bases. Germline V lookup: CDR1 SGHNT, CDR2 YYREEE (reference sequence). Germline trimming cut 3 bases from V and 4 bases from J; bases unmatched to any gene: 8. CDR3 size: 16 residues. In DNA, the CDR3 is TGTGCCAGCAGCTCCTCGGCGGGGGGGCCGTACAATGAGCAGTTCTTC. Translation: CASSSSAGGPYNEQFF.

This chain connects TRBV4-3 to TRBJ1-5; D is undetermined. Between the trimmed V and J ends, which lost 0 bases and 5 bases, there was a span of 11 bases. The CDR3 has 15 amino acids. Germline assignment: CDR1 LGHNA and CDR2 YSLEER. The CDR3 loop is CASSQDLRRDQPQHF. Here the CDR3 DNA reads TGCGCCAGCAGCCAAGATCTGAGGAGGGATCAGCCCCAGCATTTT.

This chain connects TRBV30 to TRBJ2-2; the D gene is possibly TRBD1 (5 bases). V was trimmed by 4 bases and J by 6 bases, leaving 15 bases between them. The CDR3 has 14 residues. From germline, CDR1 is GTSNPN and CDR2 SVGIG (reference sequence). This CDR3 reads CAWTQGTTAGELFF. DNA of the CDR3: TGTGCCTGGACCCAGGGCACCACCGCCGGGGAGCTGTTTTTT.

The chain carries TRBV6-6 and TRBJ2-5; 10 bases fit TRBD2. The germline CDR1 and CDR2 sequences are MNHNY and SVGAGI (reference sequence). V was pared by 6 bases and J by 1 base, with 5 bases of the junction left unmatched. The CDR3 loop spans 15 amino acids. Here the CDR3 reads CASRLAGGLQETQYF. CDR3 in DNA: TGTGCCAGCAGATTAGCGGGAGGACTCCAAGAGACCCAGTACTTC.